The rows below give T cell receptor beta chains drawn from one sample of a study of T cell responses to AZD1222 COVID-19 vaccine. Repertoires were generated with immunoSEQ multiplex PCR, while TCRdb's copy carries only in-frame clones and drops some. Among about 170,000 clones listed, approximately 90% were seen once. The material was peripheral blood, obtained on day 0 of AZD1222 vaccination. The receptors were sampled from an adult in good health. The CDR3 runs from the conserved cysteine through the conserved F or W. The order of the fields is V gene, J gene, clone size, D gene, CDR3 DNA, CDR3 protein. The D gene is left open where the match is weak. Clone size is given for some rows only: seen once, a few or many times, or a class if the clone is expanded.

V gene: TRBV2
J gene: TRBJ1-1
clone size: -
D gene: -
CDR3 DNA: TGTGCCAGCAGTGAGTCGGAGGGAGGCACTGAAGCTTTCTTT
CDR3 protein: CASSESEGGTEAFF

V gene: TRBV19
J gene: TRBJ2-4
clone size: -
D gene: -
CDR3 DNA: TGTGCCAGTAGTATAAAGGGCCCTCAAAACATTCAGTACTTC
CDR3 protein: CASSIKGPQNIQYF

V gene: TRBV19
J gene: TRBJ1-2
clone size: -
D gene: -
CDR3 DNA: TGTGCCAGTAGTATAGTGCCAGGGGCTGGCTACACCTTC
CDR3 protein: CASSIVPGAGYTF

V gene: TRBV6-5
J gene: TRBJ1-2
clone size: -
D gene: -
CDR3 DNA: TGTGCCAGCAGTTACGACGGACGTAAAAACTATGGCTACACCTTC
CDR3 protein: CASSYDGRKNYGYTF

V gene: TRBV9
J gene: TRBJ2-1
clone size: -
D gene: -
CDR3 DNA: TGTGCCAGCAGCCCCGGGGATTCCTACAATGAGCAGTTCTTC
CDR3 protein: CASSPGDSYNEQFF

V gene: TRBV6-6
J gene: TRBJ2-2
clone size: -
D gene: -
CDR3 DNA: TGTGCCAGCACGAAGGGGGGCAACACCGGGGAGCTGTTTTTT
CDR3 protein: CASTKGGNTGELFF

V gene: TRBV5-1
J gene: TRBJ1-2
clone size: -
D gene: -
CDR3 DNA: TGCGCCAGCGCCGCCTGGGGGAACTATGGCTACACCTTC
CDR3 protein: CASAAWGNYGYTF

V gene: TRBV11-3
J gene: TRBJ1-2
clone size: -
D gene: -
CDR3 DNA: TGTGCCAGCAGCTTACCCGGGGCCTATGGCTACACCTTC
CDR3 protein: CASSLPGAYGYTF

V gene: TRBV18
J gene: TRBJ1-1
clone size: -
D gene: -
CDR3 DNA: TGTGCCAGCTCTCCCGGACAGCCGTACACTGAAGCTTTCTTT
CDR3 protein: CASSPGQPYTEAFF

V gene: TRBV7-3
J gene: TRBJ1-2
clone size: -
D gene: -
CDR3 DNA: TGTGCCAGCAGCTTACAGGGGATTTATGGCTACACCTTC
CDR3 protein: CASSLQGIYGYTF

V gene: TRBV3-1/TRBV3-2
J gene: TRBJ1-3
clone size: -
D gene: TRBD1
CDR3 DNA: TGTGCCAGCAGCCAAGTTGTGACAGGGCGCGGAAACACCATATATTTT
CDR3 protein: CASSQVVTGRGNTIYF

V gene: TRBV30
J gene: TRBJ2-7
clone size: -
D gene: -
CDR3 DNA: TGTGCCTGGAGTTCCAGTTCCTACGAGCAGTACTTC
CDR3 protein: CAWSSSSYEQYF

V gene: TRBV29-1
J gene: TRBJ2-3
clone size: -
D gene: -
CDR3 DNA: TGCAGCGCCGCGGAGGGGTCTAGCACAGATACGCAGTATTTT
CDR3 protein: CSAAEGSSTDTQYF

V gene: TRBV7-9
J gene: TRBJ2-7
clone size: -
D gene: -
CDR3 DNA: TGTGCCAGCAGCTTCGAAGGACTCCACGAGCAGTACTTC
CDR3 protein: CASSFEGLHEQYF

V gene: TRBV6-5
J gene: TRBJ2-3
clone size: -
D gene: TRBD1
CDR3 DNA: TGTGCCAGCAGCGCGAACAGGGGTAGCACAGATACGCAGTATTTT
CDR3 protein: CASSANRGSTDTQYF

V gene: TRBV5-8
J gene: TRBJ1-1
clone size: -
D gene: -
CDR3 DNA: TGTGCCAGCAGCTCCCCGCGGAGGGGCTGGAACACTGAAGCTTTCTTT
CDR3 protein: CASSSPRRGWNTEAFF

V gene: TRBV28
J gene: TRBJ1-2
clone size: -
D gene: -
CDR3 DNA: TGTGCCAGCAGTTTCCTAGTCACTAACTATGGCTACACCTTC
CDR3 protein: CASSFLVTNYGYTF

V gene: TRBV18
J gene: TRBJ2-2
clone size: -
D gene: -
CDR3 DNA: TGTGCCAGCTCACCACGGACAGCGAACACCGGGGAGCTGTTTTTT
CDR3 protein: CASSPRTANTGELFF

V gene: TRBV7-9
J gene: TRBJ1-3
clone size: -
D gene: -
CDR3 DNA: TGTGCCAGCAGCTTAGCGCAGGGTTGGACGGGAAACACCATATATTTT
CDR3 protein: CASSLAQGWTGNTIYF

V gene: TRBV5-1
J gene: TRBJ2-1
clone size: once
D gene: -
CDR3 DNA: TGCGCCAGCAGCTTGGGCCTACATGACAATGAGCAGTTCTTC
CDR3 protein: CASSLGLHDNEQFF

V gene: TRBV18
J gene: TRBJ2-5
clone size: -
D gene: TRBD2
CDR3 DNA: TGTGCCAGCTCACCGCAGCGGGGACACCAAGAGACCCAGTACTTC
CDR3 protein: CASSPQRGHQETQYF

V gene: TRBV18
J gene: TRBJ1-2
clone size: -
D gene: -
CDR3 DNA: TGTGCCAGCTCGCCTGGACAAGATTATGGCTACACCTTC
CDR3 protein: CASSPGQDYGYTF

V gene: TRBV5-1
J gene: TRBJ2-1
clone size: -
D gene: -
CDR3 DNA: TGCGCCAGCAGCCCCGGACAGTACAATGAGCAGTTCTTC
CDR3 protein: CASSPGQYNEQFF

V gene: TRBV28
J gene: TRBJ1-2
clone size: -
D gene: TRBD1
CDR3 DNA: TGTGCCAGCAGCGGCGGAGGAGGGACAGCCTATGGCTACACCTTC
CDR3 protein: CASSGGGGTAYGYTF

V gene: TRBV14
J gene: TRBJ1-2
clone size: few
D gene: TRBD1
CDR3 DNA: TGTGCCAGCAGCCATCTGGGACAGACTGCGGGCTATGGCTACACCTTC
CDR3 protein: CASSHLGQTAGYGYTF

V gene: TRBV7-9
J gene: TRBJ2-7
clone size: -
D gene: -
CDR3 DNA: TGTGCCAGCAGCTTAGCGGGGAGGAACGAGCAGTACTTC
CDR3 protein: CASSLAGRNEQYF

V gene: TRBV27
J gene: TRBJ1-5
clone size: -
D gene: -
CDR3 DNA: TGTGCCAGCAGTTTCGCAGGGACCAATCAGCCCCAGCATTTT
CDR3 protein: CASSFAGTNQPQHF

V gene: TRBV9
J gene: TRBJ1-5
clone size: -
D gene: -
CDR3 DNA: TGTGCCAGCAGCTTCACTCCAGGGGCGGATCAGCCCCAGCATTTT
CDR3 protein: CASSFTPGADQPQHF

V gene: TRBV7-2
J gene: TRBJ2-1
clone size: -
D gene: TRBD1
CDR3 DNA: TGTGCCAGCAGCTCGGGACAGGGGGTAGATGAGCAGTTCTTC
CDR3 protein: CASSSGQGVDEQFF

V gene: TRBV28
J gene: TRBJ2-7
clone size: -
D gene: TRBD1
CDR3 DNA: TGTGCCAGCAGTCTCCCCGGGACAGGGGACTACGAGCAGTACTTC
CDR3 protein: CASSLPGTGDYEQYF

V gene: TRBV5-1
J gene: TRBJ2-5
clone size: once
D gene: -
CDR3 DNA: TGCGCCAGCAGCTTGGGGAGTCTCACCCAAGAGACCCAGTACTTC
CDR3 protein: CASSLGSLTQETQYF

V gene: TRBV10-3
J gene: TRBJ2-7
clone size: -
D gene: -
CDR3 DNA: TGTGCCATCAGTGTCTCCTCCTACGAGCAGTACTTC
CDR3 protein: CAISVSSYEQYF

V gene: TRBV4-1
J gene: TRBJ2-2
clone size: -
D gene: -
CDR3 DNA: TGCGCCAGCAGCCAAGATTGGACCTACACCGGGGAGCTGTTTTTT
CDR3 protein: CASSQDWTYTGELFF